The subject of this entry is one T cell receptor beta chain. Its target is unknown. The data stem from a study of cytomegalovirus exposure and HLA in healthy donors. General study points: In a later analysis, most CMV-associated TCR beta chains appeared HLA-restricted.

Both 60 Vbeta primers and 13 Jbeta primers went into the PCR. The data were produced by immunoSEQ multiplex PCR, yet TCRdb's version contains in-frame clones alone and is incomplete. Altogether around 140,000 clones are present, 75% to 80% being singletons, with the ten largest covering less than 3%. V lost 1 base to trimming and J lost 3 bases; unmatched junction nucleotides: 3. CDR1 SEHNR and CDR2 FQNEAQ come from the germline V gene (reference sequence). The CDR3 spans 14 residues. The specimen was PBMCs. The chain is built from TRBV7-9 and TRBJ2-7; TRBD1 matches at 7 bases. The receptor's source is a young woman in good health and CMV-seropositive. CDR3 sequence reads: CASSLGGGGYEQYF. The DNA of the CDR3 is TGTGCCAGCAGCTTAGGAGGGGGCGGCTACGAGCAGTACTTC.